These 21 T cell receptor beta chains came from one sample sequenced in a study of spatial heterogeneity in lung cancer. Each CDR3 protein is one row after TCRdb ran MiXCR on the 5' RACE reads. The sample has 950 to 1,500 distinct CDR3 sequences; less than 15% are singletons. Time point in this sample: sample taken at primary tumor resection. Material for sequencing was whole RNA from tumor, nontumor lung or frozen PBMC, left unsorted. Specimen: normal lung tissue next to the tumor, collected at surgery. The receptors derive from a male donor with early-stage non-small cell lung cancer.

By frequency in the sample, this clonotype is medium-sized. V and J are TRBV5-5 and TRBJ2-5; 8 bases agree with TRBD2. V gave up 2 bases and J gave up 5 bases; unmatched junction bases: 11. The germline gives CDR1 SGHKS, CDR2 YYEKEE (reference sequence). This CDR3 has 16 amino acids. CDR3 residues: CASSFGHGGASETQYF. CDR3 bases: TGTGCCAGCAGCTTTGGTCACGGGGGGGCCTCGGAGACCCAGTACTTC.

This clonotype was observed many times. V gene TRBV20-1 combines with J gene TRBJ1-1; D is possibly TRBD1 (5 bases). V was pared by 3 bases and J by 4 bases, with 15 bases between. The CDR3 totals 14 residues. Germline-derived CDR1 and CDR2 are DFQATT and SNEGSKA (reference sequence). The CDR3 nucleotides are TGCAGTGCTAGCTCGGGGGGAGGTAGCACTGAAGCTTTCTTT. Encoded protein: CSASSGGGSTEAFF.

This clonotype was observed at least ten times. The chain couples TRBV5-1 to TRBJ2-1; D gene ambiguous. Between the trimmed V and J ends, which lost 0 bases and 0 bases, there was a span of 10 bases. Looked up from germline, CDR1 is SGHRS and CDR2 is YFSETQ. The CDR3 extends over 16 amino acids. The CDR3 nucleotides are TGCGCCAGCAGCTTGGTCGCGCAAAGCTCCTACAATGAGCAGTTCTTC. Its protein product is CASSLVAQSSYNEQFF.

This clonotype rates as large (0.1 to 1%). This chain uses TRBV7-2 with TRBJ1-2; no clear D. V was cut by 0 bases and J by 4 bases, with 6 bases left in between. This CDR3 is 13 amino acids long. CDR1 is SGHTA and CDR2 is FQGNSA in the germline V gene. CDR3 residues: CASSLAVGYGYTF. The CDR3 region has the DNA TGTGCCAGCAGCTTAGCAGTTGGCTATGGCTACACCTTC.

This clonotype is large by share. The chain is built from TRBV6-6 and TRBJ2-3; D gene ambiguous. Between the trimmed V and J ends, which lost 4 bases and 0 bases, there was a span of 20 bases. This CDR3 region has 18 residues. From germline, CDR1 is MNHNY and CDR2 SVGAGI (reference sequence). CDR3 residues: CASSSPARSQDSTDTQYF. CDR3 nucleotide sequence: TGTGCCAGCAGTTCACCCGCCCGGTCTCAGGATAGCACAGATACGCAGTATTTT.

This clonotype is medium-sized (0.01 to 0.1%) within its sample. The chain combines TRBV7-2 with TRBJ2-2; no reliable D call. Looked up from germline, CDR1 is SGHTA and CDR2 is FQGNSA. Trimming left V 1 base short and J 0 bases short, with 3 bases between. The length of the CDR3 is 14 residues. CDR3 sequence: CASSLVSNTGELFF. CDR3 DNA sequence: TGTGCCAGCAGCTTAGTATCGAACACCGGGGAGCTGTTTTTT.

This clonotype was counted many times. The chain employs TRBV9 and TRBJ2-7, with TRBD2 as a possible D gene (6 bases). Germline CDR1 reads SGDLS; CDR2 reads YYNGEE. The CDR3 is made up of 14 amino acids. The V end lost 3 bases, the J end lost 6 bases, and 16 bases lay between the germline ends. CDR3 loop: CASSATGGISEQYF. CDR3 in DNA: TGTGCCAGCAGCGCCACAGGCGGGATAAGCGAGCAGTACTTC.

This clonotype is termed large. Written as DNA, the CDR3 is TGTGCCAGCGGACCTCGTGCAGGCTACGAGCAGTACTTC. Translation gives CASGPRAGYEQYF. The chain couples TRBV6-1 to TRBJ2-7; D is undetermined. This CDR3 spans 13 amino acids. Germline CDR1 MNHNS, CDR2 SASEGT. V lost 8 bases to trimming and J lost 3 bases, with 14 bases between them.

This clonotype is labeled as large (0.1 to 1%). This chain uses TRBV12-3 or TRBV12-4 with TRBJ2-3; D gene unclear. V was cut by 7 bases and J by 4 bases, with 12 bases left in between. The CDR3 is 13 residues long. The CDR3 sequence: CASMWVAADTQYF. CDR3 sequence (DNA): TGTGCCAGCATGTGGGTAGCCGCAGATACGCAGTATTTT.

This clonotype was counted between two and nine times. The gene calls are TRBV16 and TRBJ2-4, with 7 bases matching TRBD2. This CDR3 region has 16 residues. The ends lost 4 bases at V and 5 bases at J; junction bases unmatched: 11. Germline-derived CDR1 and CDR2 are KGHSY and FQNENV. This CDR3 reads CASSPTGRPGQNIQYF. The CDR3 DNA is TGTGCCAGCAGCCCAACCGGGAGGCCCGGCCAAAACATTCAGTACTTC.

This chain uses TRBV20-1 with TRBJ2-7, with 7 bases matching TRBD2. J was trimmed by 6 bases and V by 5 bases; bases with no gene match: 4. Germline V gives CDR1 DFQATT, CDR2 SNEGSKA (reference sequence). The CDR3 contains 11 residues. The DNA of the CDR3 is TGCAGTGCTGATGGGGGGGGCGAGCAGTACTTC. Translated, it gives CSADGGGEQYF.

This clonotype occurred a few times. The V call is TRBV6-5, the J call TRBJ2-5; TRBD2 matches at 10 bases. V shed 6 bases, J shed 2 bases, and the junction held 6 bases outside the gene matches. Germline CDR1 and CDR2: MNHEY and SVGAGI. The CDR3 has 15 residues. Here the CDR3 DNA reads TGTGCCAGCAGCTTTAGCGGGGGGAGGCAAGAGACCCAGTACTTC. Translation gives CASSFSGGRQETQYF.

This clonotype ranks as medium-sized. CDR3 DNA sequence: TGTGCCACCAGCAGGAGAATTGGGACAGGGATGGAAAAACTGTTTTTT. Amino acid sequence: CATSRRIGTGMEKLFF. The chain carries TRBV15 and TRBJ1-4, with 9 bases matching TRBD1. This CDR3 has 16 amino acids. V dropped 3 bases and J dropped 8; count of bases not matched to a gene: 10. Germline V lookup: CDR1 LNHNV, CDR2 YYDKDF (reference sequence).

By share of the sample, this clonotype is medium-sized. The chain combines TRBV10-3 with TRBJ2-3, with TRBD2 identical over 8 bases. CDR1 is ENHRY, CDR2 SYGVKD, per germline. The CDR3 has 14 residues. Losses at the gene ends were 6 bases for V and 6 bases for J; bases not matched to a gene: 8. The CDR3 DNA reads TGTGCCATCAGGGGCGGGGGGCTCCTGGATACGCAGTATTTT. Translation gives CAIRGGGLLDTQYF.

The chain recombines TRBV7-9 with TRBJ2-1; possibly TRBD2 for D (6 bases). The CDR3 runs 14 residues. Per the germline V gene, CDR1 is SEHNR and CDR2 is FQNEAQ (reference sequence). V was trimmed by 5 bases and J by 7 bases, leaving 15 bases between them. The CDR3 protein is CASSLEGLVNEQFF. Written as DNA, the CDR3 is TGTGCCAGCAGCCTGGAGGGGTTAGTTAATGAGCAGTTCTTC.

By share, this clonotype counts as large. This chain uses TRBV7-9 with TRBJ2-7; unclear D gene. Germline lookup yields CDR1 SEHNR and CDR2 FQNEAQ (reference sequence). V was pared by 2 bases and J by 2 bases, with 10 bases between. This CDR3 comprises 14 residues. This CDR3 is CASSLISGAYEQYF. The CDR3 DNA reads TGTGCCAGCAGCTTAATTTCCGGCGCCTACGAGCAGTACTTC.

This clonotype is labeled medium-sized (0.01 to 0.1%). This chain's CDR3 is CASSPGQGSSNSPLHF. CDR3 coding DNA: TGTGCCAGCAGCCCAGGACAGGGATCGAGTAATTCACCCCTCCACTTT. J is TRBJ1-6 and V is TRBV5-4; 8 bases line up with TRBD1. The CDR3 has 16 amino acids. V was clipped by 4 bases and J by 6 bases; unmatched bases: 9. Germline CDR1 reads SGHNT; CDR2 reads YYREEE (reference sequence).

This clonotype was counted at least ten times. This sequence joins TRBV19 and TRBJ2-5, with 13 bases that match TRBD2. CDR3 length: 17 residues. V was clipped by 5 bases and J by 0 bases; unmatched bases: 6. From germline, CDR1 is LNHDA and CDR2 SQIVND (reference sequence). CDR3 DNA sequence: TGTGCCAGTAGTGCCAGGACTAGCGGGAGAAACCAAGAGACCCAGTACTTC. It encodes CASSARTSGRNQETQYF.

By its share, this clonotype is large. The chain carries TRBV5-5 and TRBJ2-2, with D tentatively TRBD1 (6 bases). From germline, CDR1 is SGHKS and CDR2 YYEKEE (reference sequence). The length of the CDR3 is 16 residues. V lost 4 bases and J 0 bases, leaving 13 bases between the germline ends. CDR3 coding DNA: TGTGCCAGCAGCCAGACAGGAGCTACGAACACCGGGGAGCTGTTTTTT. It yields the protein CASSQTGATNTGELFF.

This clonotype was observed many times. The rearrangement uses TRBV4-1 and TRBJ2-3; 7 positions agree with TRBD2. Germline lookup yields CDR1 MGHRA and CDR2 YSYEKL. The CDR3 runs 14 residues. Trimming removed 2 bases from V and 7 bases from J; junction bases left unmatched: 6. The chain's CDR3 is CASSQRLREYTQYF. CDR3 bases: TGCGCCAGCAGCCAACGTTTGCGGGAGTATACGCAGTATTTT.

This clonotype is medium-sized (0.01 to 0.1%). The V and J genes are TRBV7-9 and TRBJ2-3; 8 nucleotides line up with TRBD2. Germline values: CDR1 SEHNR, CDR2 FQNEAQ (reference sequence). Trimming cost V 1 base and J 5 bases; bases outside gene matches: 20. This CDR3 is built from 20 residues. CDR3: CASSLEVDWRSGGVGDTQYF. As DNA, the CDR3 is TGTGCCAGCAGCTTAGAGGTGGACTGGCGGAGCGGGGGTGTGGGAGATACGCAGTATTTT. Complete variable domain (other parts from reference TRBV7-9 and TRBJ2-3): DTGVSQNPRHKITKRGQNVTFRCDPISEHNRLYWYRQTLGQGPEFLTYFQNEAQLEKSRLLSDRFSAERPKGSFSTLEIQRTEQGDSAMYLCASSLEVDWRSGGVGDTQYFGPGTRLTVL.